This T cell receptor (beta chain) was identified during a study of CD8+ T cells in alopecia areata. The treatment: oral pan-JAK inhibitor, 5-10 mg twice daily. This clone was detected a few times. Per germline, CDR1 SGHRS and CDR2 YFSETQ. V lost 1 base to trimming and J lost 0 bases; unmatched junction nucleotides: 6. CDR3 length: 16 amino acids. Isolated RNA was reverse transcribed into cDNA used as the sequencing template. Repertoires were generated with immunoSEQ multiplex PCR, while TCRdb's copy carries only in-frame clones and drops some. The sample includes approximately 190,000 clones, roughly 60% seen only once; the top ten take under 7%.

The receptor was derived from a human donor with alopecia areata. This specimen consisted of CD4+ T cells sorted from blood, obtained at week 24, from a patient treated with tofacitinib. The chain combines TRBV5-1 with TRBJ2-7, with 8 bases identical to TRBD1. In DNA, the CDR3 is TGCGCCAGCAGCTTGTCACAGGGGGGAATCTCCTACGAGCAGTACTTC. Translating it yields CASSLSQGGISYEQYF.